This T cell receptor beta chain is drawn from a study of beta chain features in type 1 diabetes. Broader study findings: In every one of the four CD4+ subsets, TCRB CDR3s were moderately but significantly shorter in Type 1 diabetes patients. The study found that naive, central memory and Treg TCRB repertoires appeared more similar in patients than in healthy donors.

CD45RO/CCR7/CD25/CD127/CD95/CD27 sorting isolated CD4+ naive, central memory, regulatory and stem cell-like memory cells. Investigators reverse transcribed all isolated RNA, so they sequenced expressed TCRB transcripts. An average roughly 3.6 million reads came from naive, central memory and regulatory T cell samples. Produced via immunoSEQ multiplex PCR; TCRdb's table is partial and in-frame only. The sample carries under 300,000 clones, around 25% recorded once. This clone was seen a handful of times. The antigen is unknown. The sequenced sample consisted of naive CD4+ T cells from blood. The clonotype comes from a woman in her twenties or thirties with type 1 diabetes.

CDR3 protein: CAWIKAGGNNEQFF. The CDR3 DNA is TGTGCCTGGATAAAAGCGGGAGGGAACAATGAGCAGTTCTTC. The V call is TRBV30, the J call TRBJ2-1, with 10 nucleotides matching TRBD2. CDR1 and CDR2 from the germline V gene are GTSNPN and SVGIG (reference sequence). Unmatched junction bases numbered 5, after V lost 4 bases and J lost 5 bases. This CDR3 contains 14 residues. The whole variable domain, remainder taken from reference TRBV30 and TRBJ2-1, is SQTIHQWPATLVQPVGSPLSLECTVEGTSNPNLYWYRQAAGRGLQLLFYSVGIGQISSEVPQNLSASRPQDRQFILSSKKLLLSDSGFYLCAWIKAGGNNEQFFGPGTRLTVL.